A few counts support the clone carrying this TCR beta chain. Its specificity is not known. Germline V gene lookup returns CDR1 LNHNV and CDR2 YYDKDF (reference sequence). V dropped 1 base and J dropped 7 bases, with 11 bases sitting between them. The CDR3 covers 14 residues. The data belong to a study of PD-1 blockade in classical Hodgkin lymphoma. Noted time point: cycle 4 day 1 (C4D1), after 6 weeks of nivolumab. Brentuximab vedotin exposure varied, and every patient relapsed after autologous stem cell transplantation. Out of thawed PBMCs, magnetic negative selection purified CD4+ T cells. Findings of the study overall: Before treatment, complete responders showed about the same diversity as newly diagnosed patients. TCR diversity at baseline was reported to be reduced in newly diagnosed patients relative to healthy donors.

Only in-frame clones appear in the TCRdb table, and some are missing; sequencing was by immunoSEQ multiplex PCR. The data contain 32,000 or so clones, around 87% of them seen just once; the ten biggest clones take up about 0.45%. The genes are TRBV15 and TRBJ1-5; D uncertain. This TCR was recovered from a human donor with classical Hodgkin lymphoma. Sequenced material: CD4+ T cells from blood, taken before the fourth cycle of nivolumab. CDR3 DNA: TGTGCCACCAGCAGAGGGAGGGTGGAACAGCCCCAGCATTTT. Encoded protein: CATSRGRVEQPQHF.